The sequence of this T cell receptor (beta chain) was determined in a study of human T cells and chemical hapten exposure. Study-wide background: Patch tests put 0.01% DPC on the upper back, and the results were checked at 6 days. A mostly female patient group had alopecia areata, totalis or universalis.

Time point given: patch test 2, 6 weeks after DPC sensitization. Treatment indicated: therapeutic diphenylcyclopropenone sensitization with weekly scalp DPC. Within the library, unique molecular identifiers were attached to each individual cDNA molecule. TCRdb re-called the RACE reads with MiXCR, one entry per CDR3 protein. The table lists about 40,000 distinct CDR3 sequences, less than 4% of them singletons. This CDR3 contains 15 residues. Trimming took 5 bases from V and 2 from J, leaving 16 bases between them. Germline V CDR1 and CDR2: DFQATT, SNEGSKA (reference sequence). Study-wide findings and caveats: Higher patch test scores went with higher counts of PT1 expanded TCRs.

This clonotype was counted ten times or more. The antigen remains undetermined. The sequence derives from a man in his forties with alopecia areata. Some clones in this sample may be carry-over from other donors' samples. V usage is TRBV20-1 and J usage is TRBJ2-4; either TRBD1 or TRBD2 may fit D (6 bases each). Sample: whole blood, taken in connection with sensitization to the hapten diphenylcyclopropenone (DPC). The DNA for the CDR3 is TGCAGTGCTGGGGGGCAGTTTCTTTCCAAAAACATTCAGTACTTC. Translation gives CSAGGQFLSKNIQYF.